These T cell receptor beta chains were read from a single sample in a study of blood T cell repertoires in COVID-19. Sequencing used immunoSEQ multiplex PCR; TCRdb keeps in-frame clones, though not all of them. Altogether more than 60,000 clones are present, 74% being singletons, with the ten largest covering 2.5% to 3%. Sequencing was done on a sample of peripheral blood. Receptor source: a human donor with acute or convalescent COVID-19. The donor label of this sample is uncertain. Each CDR3 is given without its conserved first and last residue.

j_gene: TRBJ2-1
v_gene: TRBV6-5
CDR3aa: ASSREGTYTNEQF

j_gene: TRBJ1-4
v_gene: TRBV6-2/TRBV6-3
CDR3aa: ASSYSSRGQEKLF

j_gene: TRBJ1-5
v_gene: TRBV20-1
CDR3aa: SASPLLTRGQPQH

j_gene: TRBJ2-3
v_gene: TRBV25-1
CDR3aa: ASSLAGSTDTQY

j_gene: TRBJ2-7
v_gene: TRBV28
CDR3aa: ASSSMGRDYEQY

j_gene: TRBJ2-5
v_gene: TRBV28
CDR3aa: ASSLFPSGVGETQY

j_gene: TRBJ2-4
v_gene: TRBV5-8
CDR3aa: ASSLRGRGDIQY

j_gene: TRBJ1-2
v_gene: TRBV28
CDR3aa: ASSQERTVGLGYT

j_gene: TRBJ2-1
v_gene: TRBV5-1
CDR3aa: ATSPGQGYNEQF

j_gene: TRBJ1-5
v_gene: TRBV5-1
CDR3aa: ASSLGVDQPQH

j_gene: TRBJ2-7
v_gene: TRBV6-5
CDR3aa: ASSYGRAGEQY

j_gene: TRBJ2-1
v_gene: TRBV27
CDR3aa: ASSFRTSNSYNEQF

j_gene: TRBJ2-2
v_gene: TRBV4-2
CDR3aa: ASSPSEISTGELF

j_gene: TRBJ1-4
v_gene: TRBV5-1
CDR3aa: ASSPGGSLDEKLF

j_gene: TRBJ2-2
v_gene: TRBV19
CDR3aa: ASSQRGANTGELF

j_gene: TRBJ2-1
v_gene: TRBV27
CDR3aa: ASRSGQARFDEQF

j_gene: TRBJ2-1
v_gene: TRBV19
CDR3aa: ASSLRGLAGVNEQF

j_gene: TRBJ1-1
v_gene: TRBV4-1
CDR3aa: ASSQQGAPAF

j_gene: TRBJ2-1
v_gene: TRBV7-9
CDR3aa: ASRTTGASGNEQF

j_gene: TRBJ2-7
v_gene: TRBV24-1
CDR3aa: ATSDSQTATYEQY

j_gene: TRBJ1-5
v_gene: TRBV28
CDR3aa: ASSSRTGDYSNQPQH

j_gene: TRBJ2-7
v_gene: TRBV27
CDR3aa: ASSPRGTRDGEQY

j_gene: TRBJ2-5
v_gene: TRBV6-4
CDR3aa: ASSRDRGETQY

j_gene: TRBJ2-7
v_gene: TRBV28
CDR3aa: ATQGDGVYEQY

j_gene: TRBJ1-1
v_gene: TRBV5-1
CDR3aa: ASSLGRSGEAEAF

j_gene: TRBJ1-1
v_gene: TRBV28
CDR3aa: ASSPERYEAF

j_gene: TRBJ2-1
v_gene: TRBV11-3
CDR3aa: ASSLGGVSYNEQF

j_gene: TRBJ2-2
v_gene: TRBV5-4
CDR3aa: ASSLGRGLVGELF

j_gene: TRBJ2-2
v_gene: TRBV18
CDR3aa: ASGMTENTGELF

j_gene: TRBJ2-7
v_gene: TRBV2
CDR3aa: ASRGGGEHNEQY

j_gene: TRBJ2-1
v_gene: TRBV6-2/TRBV6-3
CDR3aa: ASSFASGGLTYNEQF

j_gene: TRBJ2-6
v_gene: TRBV28
CDR3aa: ASSAGTGGSSGANVLT

j_gene: TRBJ2-3
v_gene: TRBV30
CDR3aa: AWSTGITDTQY

j_gene: TRBJ1-5
v_gene: TRBV4-2
CDR3aa: ASSQELRDRNQPQH

j_gene: TRBJ1-1
v_gene: TRBV6-5
CDR3aa: ASSAGEEAF